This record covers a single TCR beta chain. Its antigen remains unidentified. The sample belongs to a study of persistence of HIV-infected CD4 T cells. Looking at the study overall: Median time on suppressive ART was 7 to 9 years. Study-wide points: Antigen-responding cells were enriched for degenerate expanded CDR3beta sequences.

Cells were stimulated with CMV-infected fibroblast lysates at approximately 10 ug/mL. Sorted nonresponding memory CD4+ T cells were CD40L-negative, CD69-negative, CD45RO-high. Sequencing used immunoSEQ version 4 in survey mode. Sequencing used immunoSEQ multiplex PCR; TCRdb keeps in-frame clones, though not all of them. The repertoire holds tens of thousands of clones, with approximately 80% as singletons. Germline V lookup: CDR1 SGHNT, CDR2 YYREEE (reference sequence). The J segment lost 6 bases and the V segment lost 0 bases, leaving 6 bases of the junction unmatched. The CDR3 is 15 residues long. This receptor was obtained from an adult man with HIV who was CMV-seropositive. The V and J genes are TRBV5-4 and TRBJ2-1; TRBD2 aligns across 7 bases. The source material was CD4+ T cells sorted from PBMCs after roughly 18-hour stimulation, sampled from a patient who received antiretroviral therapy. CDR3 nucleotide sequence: TGTGCCAGCAGCTTGGGGGGTGCTAGCGGCAATGAGCAGTTCTTC. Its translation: CASSLGGASGNEQFF.